Listed below are T cell receptor beta chains from one sample, sequenced in a study of T cells in Graves' hyperthyroidism and ophthalmopathy. TCRdb fed the multiplex PCR reads into MiXCR, producing one record per CDR3 protein. The table has about 760,000 distinct CDR3 sequences, roughly 32% seen once. Sequencing input: blood. Receptors originate from a woman aged 40 to 55 with Graves' hyperthyroidism. CDR3s include the opening cysteine and the closing phenylalanine or tryptophan. The D gene is left open where the match is weak. Some rows have no size entry. The others give once, few or many, or a class for an expanded clone.

v_gene: TRBV12-3/TRBV12-4; j_gene: TRBJ1-2; d_gene: .; len: 13; abundance: .; CDR3aa: CASSLTVSYGYTF; CDR3nt: TGTGCCAGCAGTCTGACAGTGTCATATGGCTACACCTTC
v_gene: TRBV24-1; j_gene: TRBJ2-7; d_gene: TRBD2; len: 14; abundance: .; CDR3aa: CASSASGRTYEQYF; CDR3nt: TGTGCCAGCAGTGCTAGCGGGAGGACCTACGAGCAGTACTTC
v_gene: TRBV6-2/TRBV6-3; j_gene: TRBJ1-5; d_gene: .; len: 15; abundance: few; CDR3aa: CASSWGANSNQPQHF; CDR3nt: TGTGCCAGCAGTTGGGGGGCTAATAGCAATCAGCCCCAGCATTTT
v_gene: TRBV5-8; j_gene: TRBJ1-6; d_gene: .; len: 13; abundance: .; CDR3aa: CASSGQENSPLHF; CDR3nt: TGTGCCAGCAGCGGGCAAGAAAATTCACCCCTCCACTTT
v_gene: TRBV20-1; j_gene: TRBJ1-1; d_gene: .; len: 13; abundance: many; CDR3aa: CSAPRGHHTEAFF; CDR3nt: TGCAGTGCTCCCCGGGGACATCACACTGAAGCTTTCTTT
v_gene: TRBV6-2/TRBV6-3; j_gene: TRBJ1-6; d_gene: TRBD1; len: 14; abundance: .; CDR3aa: CASSPTGYNSPLHF; CDR3nt: TGTGCCAGCAGTCCGACAGGGTATAATTCACCCCTCCACTTT
v_gene: TRBV6-5; j_gene: TRBJ2-2; d_gene: .; len: 14; abundance: .; CDR3aa: CASSYSAGTGELFF; CDR3nt: TGTGCCAGCAGTTACTCTGCGGGGACCGGGGAGCTGTTTTTT
v_gene: TRBV9; j_gene: TRBJ1-5; d_gene: .; len: 16; abundance: few; CDR3aa: CASSQDLRGGDQPQHF; CDR3nt: TGCGCCAGCAGCCAAGATTTACGGGGTGGGGATCAGCCCCAGCATTTT
v_gene: TRBV19; j_gene: TRBJ2-7; d_gene: TRBD2; len: 16; abundance: many; CDR3aa: CASSILEAGEGYEQYF; CDR3nt: TGTGCCAGTAGTATTCTAGAAGCGGGAGAAGGCTACGAGCAGTACTTC
v_gene: TRBV2; j_gene: TRBJ2-2; d_gene: TRBD2; len: 15; abundance: many; CDR3aa: CASSSGGLNTGELFF; CDR3nt: TGTGCCAGCAGTAGCGGGGGGCTGAACACCGGGGAGCTGTTTTTT
v_gene: TRBV11-2; j_gene: TRBJ2-7; d_gene: TRBD2; len: 16; abundance: few; CDR3aa: CASSSLSGGKTYEQYF; CDR3nt: TGTGCCAGCAGCTCCCTTAGCGGGGGGAAGACCTACGAGCAGTACTTC
v_gene: TRBV7-9; j_gene: TRBJ1-2; d_gene: .; len: 13; abundance: few; CDR3aa: CASSRAASYGYTF; CDR3nt: TGTGCCAGCAGTCGGGCAGCCAGCTATGGCTACACCTTC
v_gene: TRBV10-3; j_gene: TRBJ2-7; d_gene: TRBD2; len: 18; abundance: once; CDR3aa: CASSQLLTSGGHSYEQYF; CDR3nt: TGTGCCAGCAGCCAATTATTGACTAGCGGGGGACACTCCTACGAGCAGTACTTC
v_gene: TRBV10-3; j_gene: TRBJ1-2; d_gene: TRBD1; len: 18; abundance: .; CDR3aa: CAISEKVDRDGGRYGYTF; CDR3nt: TGTGCCATCAGTGAGAAAGTGGACAGGGACGGGGGAAGGTATGGCTACACCTTC
v_gene: TRBV6-5; j_gene: TRBJ1-5; d_gene: TRBD1; len: 17; abundance: few; CDR3aa: CASSPPDRVDGNQPQHF; CDR3nt: TGTGCCAGCAGCCCCCCGGACAGGGTAGATGGCAATCAGCCCCAGCATTTT
v_gene: TRBV12-3/TRBV12-4; j_gene: TRBJ1-1; d_gene: .; len: 12; abundance: many; CDR3aa: CASGRGEVEAFF; CDR3nt: TGTGCCAGCGGCCGGGGGGAAGTTGAAGCTTTCTTT
v_gene: TRBV7-2; j_gene: TRBJ1-2; d_gene: .; len: 12; abundance: many; CDR3aa: CASTMDHDGYTF; CDR3nt: TGTGCCAGCACCATGGACCATGATGGCTACACCTTC
v_gene: TRBV10-3; j_gene: TRBJ1-2; d_gene: .; len: 12; abundance: .; CDR3aa: CASSPAGDGYTF; CDR3nt: TGTGCCAGCTCACCAGCAGGGGATGGCTACACCTTC
v_gene: TRBV5-8; j_gene: TRBJ1-1; d_gene: .; len: 16; abundance: few; CDR3aa: CASSFPPPGRNTEAFF; CDR3nt: TGTGCCAGCAGCTTCCCCCCACCAGGACGGAACACTGAAGCTTTCTTT
v_gene: TRBV6-5; j_gene: TRBJ2-5; d_gene: .; len: 15; abundance: .; CDR3aa: CASSYSGASQETQYF; CDR3nt: TGTGCCAGCAGTTACTCAGGAGCGTCCCAAGAGACCCAGTACTTC
v_gene: TRBV10-3; j_gene: TRBJ2-7; d_gene: .; len: 16; abundance: many; CDR3aa: CAISGSGQRLSYEQYF; CDR3nt: TGTGCCATCAGTGGCAGTGGACAGAGGCTTTCCTACGAGCAGTACTTC
v_gene: TRBV7-2; j_gene: TRBJ1-5; d_gene: TRBD1; len: 14; abundance: many; CDR3aa: CASSSTGPNQPQHF; CDR3nt: TGTGCCAGCAGCTCGACAGGGCCAAATCAGCCCCAGCATTTT
v_gene: TRBV20-1; j_gene: TRBJ1-4; d_gene: .; len: 13; abundance: many; CDR3aa: CSAAGTTNEKLFF; CDR3nt: TGCAGTGCGGCAGGAACCACTAATGAAAAACTGTTTTTT
v_gene: TRBV29-1; j_gene: TRBJ2-7; d_gene: .; len: 13; abundance: .; CDR3aa: CSVGLDATYEQYF; CDR3nt: TGCAGCGTGGGGTTAGACGCCACCTACGAGCAGTACTTC
v_gene: TRBV5-6; j_gene: TRBJ2-2; d_gene: .; len: 13; abundance: few; CDR3aa: CASSLGLWGELFF; CDR3nt: TGTGCCAGCAGCTTGGGACTATGGGGGGAGCTGTTTTTT
v_gene: TRBV9; j_gene: TRBJ1-2; d_gene: .; len: 14; abundance: .; CDR3aa: CASSRRAGGYGYTF; CDR3nt: TGTGCCAGCAGCCGACGGGCGGGCGGCTATGGCTACACCTTC
v_gene: TRBV6-5; j_gene: TRBJ2-7; d_gene: TRBD1; len: 13; abundance: many; CDR3aa: CASWTQGANEQYF; CDR3nt: TGTGCCAGCTGGACACAGGGGGCCAACGAGCAGTACTTC
v_gene: TRBV10-3; j_gene: TRBJ2-2; d_gene: TRBD1; len: 16; abundance: .; CDR3aa: CASKGGRGLGTGELFF; CDR3nt: TGTGCCAGCAAAGGTGGCAGGGGGCTGGGCACCGGGGAGCTGTTTTTT
v_gene: TRBV11-2; j_gene: TRBJ2-7; d_gene: .; len: 14; abundance: many; CDR3aa: CASSLVQRSYEQYF; CDR3nt: TGTGCCAGCAGCTTAGTCCAGCGTTCCTACGAGCAGTACTTC
v_gene: TRBV29-1; j_gene: TRBJ1-2; d_gene: .; len: 13; abundance: .; CDR3aa: CSVASGTDYGYTF; CDR3nt: TGCAGCGTTGCATCCGGGACGGACTATGGCTACACCTTC
v_gene: TRBV24-1; j_gene: TRBJ1-1; d_gene: TRBD1; len: 15; abundance: .; CDR3aa: CASRRTGGLNTEAFF; CDR3nt: TGTGCCAGCAGGCGGACAGGGGGCTTAAACACTGAAGCTTTCTTT
v_gene: TRBV10-3; j_gene: TRBJ2-7; d_gene: TRBD2; len: 17; abundance: few; CDR3aa: CAISEFSLREGTYEQYF; CDR3nt: TGTGCCATCAGTGAGTTTTCGTTGCGGGAGGGGACCTACGAGCAGTACTTC
v_gene: TRBV5-1; j_gene: TRBJ2-7; d_gene: .; len: 14; abundance: .; CDR3aa: CASSWGGSAYEQYF; CDR3nt: TGCGCCAGCAGCTGGGGCGGCTCCGCCTACGAGCAGTACTTC
v_gene: TRBV25-1; j_gene: TRBJ1-1; d_gene: .; len: 15; abundance: .; CDR3aa: CASRGGPTMNTEAFF; CDR3nt: TGTGCCAGCAGAGGAGGGCCAACCATGAACACTGAAGCTTTCTTT
v_gene: TRBV24-1; j_gene: TRBJ2-5; d_gene: .; len: 13; abundance: many; CDR3aa: CATSDGTQETQYF; CDR3nt: TGTGCCACCAGTGACGGGACACAAGAGACCCAGTACTTC
v_gene: TRBV4-3; j_gene: TRBJ1-6; d_gene: TRBD1; len: 16; abundance: once; CDR3aa: CASSQDPGTGDSPLHF; CDR3nt: TGCGCCAGCAGCCAAGATCCGGGGACAGGGGATTCACCCCTCCACTTT
v_gene: TRBV10-3; j_gene: TRBJ1-2; d_gene: .; len: 14; abundance: many; CDR3aa: CAISGTATHLDYTF; CDR3nt: TGTGCCATCAGTGGGACAGCTACGCATCTTGACTACACCTTC
v_gene: TRBV20-1; j_gene: TRBJ1-4; d_gene: .; len: 16; abundance: .; CDR3aa: CSARVGGDPTNEKLFF; CDR3nt: TGCAGTGCTAGAGTTGGGGGGGACCCAACTAATGAAAAACTGTTTTTT
v_gene: TRBV4-3; j_gene: TRBJ2-7; d_gene: .; len: 17; abundance: .; CDR3aa: CASSQEDRFSSSYEQYF; CDR3nt: TGCGCCAGCAGCCAAGAAGACAGGTTTTCGAGCTCCTACGAGCAGTACTTC
v_gene: TRBV6-2/TRBV6-3; j_gene: TRBJ2-5; d_gene: TRBD1; len: 11; abundance: few; CDR3aa: CASSLRGQRYF; CDR3nt: TGTGCCAGCAGTCTCCGGGGACAGCGATACTTC
v_gene: TRBV20-1; j_gene: TRBJ2-7; d_gene: TRBD2; len: 12; abundance: .; CDR3aa: CSAGGTNYEQYF; CDR3nt: TGCAGTGCTGGGGGGACTAACTACGAGCAGTACTTC
v_gene: TRBV11-1; j_gene: TRBJ1-4; d_gene: TRBD1; len: 16; abundance: few; CDR3aa: CASSPKRQGWEEKLFF; CDR3nt: TGTGCCAGCAGCCCGAAACGACAGGGGTGGGAGGAAAAACTGTTTTTT
v_gene: TRBV7-2; j_gene: TRBJ2-7; d_gene: TRBD2; len: 15; abundance: .; CDR3aa: CASSYRLAGGDKQYF; CDR3nt: TGTGCCAGCAGTTACAGACTAGCGGGAGGGGACAAGCAGTACTTC
v_gene: TRBV7-9; j_gene: TRBJ1-6; d_gene: TRBD1; len: 16; abundance: many; CDR3aa: CASSLAQGAGNSPLHF; CDR3nt: TGTGCCAGCAGCTTGGCTCAGGGGGCGGGTAATTCACCCCTCCACTTT
v_gene: TRBV2; j_gene: TRBJ1-1; d_gene: .; len: 14; abundance: .; CDR3aa: CASGLGVMNTEAFF; CDR3nt: TGTGCCAGCGGGCTGGGGGTAATGAACACTGAAGCTTTCTTT
v_gene: TRBV4-1; j_gene: TRBJ2-7; d_gene: .; len: 14; abundance: .; CDR3aa: CASSQLLAPSGQYF; CDR3nt: TGCGCCAGCAGCCAACTCCTAGCGCCCTCCGGGCAGTACTTC
v_gene: TRBV7-2; j_gene: TRBJ1-5; d_gene: TRBD1; len: 16; abundance: many; CDR3aa: CASSLTGVGGNQPQHF; CDR3nt: TGTGCCAGCAGCTTGACAGGGGTCGGAGGCAATCAGCCCCAGCATTTT
v_gene: TRBV10-3; j_gene: TRBJ2-7; d_gene: TRBD1; len: 16; abundance: .; CDR3aa: CAIMRSGTGGGSEQYF; CDR3nt: TGTGCCATCATGCGGTCCGGGACAGGGGGGGGTAGCGAGCAGTACTTC
v_gene: TRBV7-6; j_gene: TRBJ2-5; d_gene: TRBD1; len: 15; abundance: .; CDR3aa: CASSSWTGGQETQYF; CDR3nt: TGTGCCAGCAGCTCGTGGACAGGGGGGCAAGAGACCCAGTACTTC
v_gene: TRBV11-2; j_gene: TRBJ1-1; d_gene: .; len: 13; abundance: many; CDR3aa: CASLGEENTEAFF; CDR3nt: TGTGCCAGCCTTGGAGAGGAGAACACTGAAGCTTTCTTT
v_gene: TRBV7-9; j_gene: TRBJ1-5; d_gene: TRBD1; len: 15; abundance: .; CDR3aa: CASSLLTGGNQPQHF; CDR3nt: TGTGCCAGCAGCTTGTTGACAGGGGGCAATCAGCCCCAGCATTTT
v_gene: TRBV7-2; j_gene: TRBJ2-2; d_gene: TRBD2; len: 18; abundance: few; CDR3aa: CASSPRTSGGVSTGELFF; CDR3nt: TGTGCCAGCAGCCCCCGGACTAGCGGGGGGGTTAGCACCGGGGAGCTGTTTTTT
v_gene: TRBV12-3/TRBV12-4; j_gene: TRBJ1-2; d_gene: .; len: 15; abundance: many; CDR3aa: CASSQDSRLNYGYTF; CDR3nt: TGTGCCAGCAGCCAGGACAGTCGCTTAAACTATGGCTACACCTTC
v_gene: TRBV30; j_gene: TRBJ2-7; d_gene: TRBD2; len: 16; abundance: once; CDR3aa: CAWSERGLAGDYEQYF; CDR3nt: TGTGCCTGGAGCGAACGAGGACTAGCGGGGGACTACGAGCAGTACTTC
v_gene: TRBV11-2; j_gene: TRBJ2-7; d_gene: .; len: 15; abundance: few; CDR3aa: CASSRPLLWEYEQYF; CDR3nt: TGTGCCAGCAGCCGACCCCTATTGTGGGAGTACGAGCAGTACTTC
v_gene: TRBV28; j_gene: TRBJ1-1; d_gene: TRBD1; len: 12; abundance: .; CDR3aa: CASRTGTSEAFF; CDR3nt: TGTGCCAGCAGGACAGGGACGAGTGAAGCTTTCTTT
v_gene: TRBV29-1; j_gene: TRBJ2-7; d_gene: .; len: 14; abundance: .; CDR3aa: CSVSGGSGPYEQYF; CDR3nt: TGCAGCGTCTCCGGGGGTAGCGGACCTTACGAGCAGTACTTC
v_gene: TRBV25-1; j_gene: TRBJ1-2; d_gene: .; len: 15; abundance: many; CDR3aa: CASSEYGRQNYGYTF; CDR3nt: TGTGCCAGCAGTGAATACGGTCGACAGAACTATGGCTACACCTTC
v_gene: TRBV27; j_gene: TRBJ2-3; d_gene: .; len: 14; abundance: .; CDR3aa: CASSLGSVTDTQYF; CDR3nt: TGTGCCAGCAGTTTAGGGTCAGTCACAGATACGCAGTATTTT